Listed here is a single T cell receptor beta chain. The data were obtained in a study of T cells in Graves' hyperthyroidism and ophthalmopathy. What was amplified from RNA transcripts were TCR beta CDR3 regions. The primer set for the first-round RT-PCR of the TCR CDR3 was HTBI. MiXCR, applied by TCRdb to the multiplex PCR reads, yields one record per CDR3 protein. The sample shows over 200,000 distinct CDR3 sequences, 17% of them seen only once. The CDR3 extends over 15 amino acids. V lost 5 bases, J lost 5 bases, and 11 bases stayed unmatched. CDR1 MNHNS and CDR2 SASEGT come from the germline V gene.

This receptor was identified in a man between 50 and 59 years old with Graves' hyperthyroidism. The source material was blood. The rearrangement joins TRBV6-1 to TRBJ1-2, with 7 bases matching TRBD1. The chain's CDR3 is CASSRSQGSLYGYTF. The CDR3 nucleotides are TGTGCCAGCAGTAGATCACAGGGGTCCCTTTATGGCTACACCTTC.